A selection of T cell receptor beta chains follows, all from one sample in a study of OX40 agonist ivuxolimab in advanced cancers. Profiled with immunoSEQ multiplex PCR; TCRdb holds only in-frame clones, not every one. The table lists about 42,000 clones, about 86% of them singletons. The sequencing here drew on CD4+ or CD8+ T cells sorted from blood, taken in a trial of the OX40 agonist ivuxolimab. The receptor source for this set is an adult with an advanced solid tumor such as melanoma, head and neck, liver or kidney cancer. CDR3s include the opening cysteine and the closing phenylalanine or tryptophan. A D gene is named only where the DNA matches it firmly. Size tells how often a clone was seen (once, few, many) or the class of an expanded clone, and some rows leave it out.

D gene: .; J gene: TRBJ2-2; clone size: .; V gene: TRBV6-6; CDR3 length: 16; CDR3 protein: CASSYRSGLATGELFF; CDR3 DNA: TGTGCCAGCAGTTACAGATCGGGTCTAGCCACCGGGGAGCTGTTTTTT
D gene: .; J gene: TRBJ1-2; clone size: .; V gene: TRBV19; CDR3 length: 15; CDR3 protein: CATSLRPGWIYGYTF; CDR3 DNA: TGTGCCACCTCCCTCCGACCAGGATGGATCTATGGCTACACCTTC
D gene: TRBD2; J gene: TRBJ2-7; clone size: .; V gene: TRBV19; CDR3 length: 14; CDR3 protein: CASSGTSGAYEQYF; CDR3 DNA: TGTGCCAGTTCCGGGACTAGCGGGGCCTACGAGCAGTACTTC
D gene: TRBD1; J gene: TRBJ2-7; clone size: .; V gene: TRBV7-8; CDR3 length: 15; CDR3 protein: CASSLTGGPPYEQYF; CDR3 DNA: TGTGCCAGCAGCTTAACAGGGGGCCCTCCCTACGAGCAGTACTTC
D gene: .; J gene: TRBJ1-6; clone size: once; V gene: TRBV9; CDR3 length: 18; CDR3 protein: CASSVAEKGRELISPLHF; CDR3 DNA: TGTGCCAGCAGCGTAGCTGAGAAGGGCAGGGAGCTGATTTCACCCCTCCACTTT
D gene: .; J gene: TRBJ1-3; clone size: few; V gene: TRBV23-1; CDR3 length: 18; CDR3 protein: CASSQYGPDPASGNTIYF; CDR3 DNA: TGCGCCAGCAGTCAATATGGGCCAGATCCCGCCTCTGGAAACACCATATATTTT
D gene: TRBD2; J gene: TRBJ2-2; clone size: .; V gene: TRBV27; CDR3 length: 16; CDR3 protein: CASIPTSGVNTGELFF; CDR3 DNA: TGTGCCAGCATTCCTACTAGCGGGGTGAACACCGGGGAGCTGTTTTTT
D gene: .; J gene: TRBJ1-2; clone size: once; V gene: TRBV27; CDR3 length: 13; CDR3 protein: CASSSGRVGGYTF; CDR3 DNA: TGTGCCAGCAGTTCCGGCAGGGTGGGCGGCTACACCTTC
D gene: .; J gene: TRBJ2-4; clone size: .; V gene: TRBV21-1; CDR3 length: 16; CDR3 protein: CASTPNEELAKNIQYF; CDR3 DNA: TGTGCCAGCACCCCTAATGAGGAATTAGCCAAAAACATTCAGTACTTC
D gene: TRBD1; J gene: TRBJ2-7; clone size: .; V gene: TRBV6-6; CDR3 length: 14; CDR3 protein: CASSDRESLYEQYF; CDR3 DNA: TGTGCCAGCAGTGACAGGGAGTCACTCTACGAGCAGTACTTC
D gene: .; J gene: TRBJ1-1; clone size: .; V gene: TRBV19; CDR3 length: 16; CDR3 protein: CASSIVPGRWNTEAFF; CDR3 DNA: TGTGCCAGTAGTATAGTCCCCGGACGGTGGAACACTGAAGCTTTCTTT
D gene: .; J gene: TRBJ2-5; clone size: .; V gene: TRBV5-6; CDR3 length: 16; CDR3 protein: CASSLPESLTQETQYF; CDR3 DNA: TGTGCCAGCAGCCTCCCTGAATCCCTAACCCAAGAGACCCAGTACTTC
D gene: .; J gene: TRBJ2-5; clone size: .; V gene: TRBV30; CDR3 length: 14; CDR3 protein: CAFRHIGSFETQYF; CDR3 DNA: TGTGCCTTCCGTCATATTGGAAGCTTTGAGACCCAGTACTTC
D gene: .; J gene: TRBJ1-1; clone size: .; V gene: TRBV6-5; CDR3 length: 14; CDR3 protein: CASSYSGGRTEAFF; CDR3 DNA: TGTGCCAGCAGTTACTCGGGGGGTCGGACTGAAGCTTTCTTT
D gene: TRBD1; J gene: TRBJ2-3; clone size: .; V gene: TRBV5-1; CDR3 length: 18; CDR3 protein: CASSLPPGQGKVTDTQYF; CDR3 DNA: TGCGCCAGCAGCTTACCTCCCGGACAGGGCAAGGTGACAGATACGCAGTATTTT
D gene: TRBD1; J gene: TRBJ1-2; clone size: .; V gene: TRBV4-1; CDR3 length: 17; CDR3 protein: CASSQDLWFGQGIGYTF; CDR3 DNA: TGCGCCAGCAGCCAAGATTTGTGGTTTGGACAGGGGATCGGCTACACCTTC